These 29 T cell receptor beta chains came from one sample sequenced in a study of control samples from healthy donors and cancer patients. TCRdb's copy holds only in-frame clones and misses some; the assay was immunoSEQ multiplex PCR. Of some 410,000 clones listed, 75% to 95% are singletons. The sequenced sample consisted of PBMCs. The origin of the receptors is a man in his forties or fifties with head and neck cancer.

V gene TRBV7-2 combines with J gene TRBJ1-5; maybe TRBD1 (6 bases). Germline loops: CDR1 SGHTA, CDR2 FQGNSA. The CDR3 has 15 residues. V was cut by 5 bases and J by 0 bases, with 11 bases left in between. Here the CDR3 DNA reads TGTGCCAGCAGCCTCGGACAGAATAGCAATCAGCCCCAGCATTTT. It yields the protein CASSLGQNSNQPQHF.

V usage is TRBV27 and J usage is TRBJ2-1; D is perhaps TRBD2 (6 bases). V lost 8 bases, J lost 4 bases, and 18 bases lay in between. Germline V gene lookup returns CDR1 MNHEY and CDR2 SMNVEV (reference sequence). The CDR3 has 15 amino acids. The CDR3: CASRLGWSGYNEQFF. In DNA, the CDR3 is TGTGCCAGCCGCCTGGGATGGAGCGGGTACAATGAGCAGTTCTTC.

The chain uses TRBV11-2 and TRBJ2-5; TRBD2 matches 14 bases. The ends lost 5 bases at V and 5 bases at J; junction bases unmatched: 4. This CDR3 has 15 amino acids. Germline lookup yields CDR1 SGHAT and CDR2 FQNNGV. This CDR3 reads CASSTGTSGSETQYF. DNA for the CDR3: TGTGCCAGCAGCACGGGGACTAGCGGGAGCGAGACCCAGTACTTC.

The rearrangement links TRBV5-1 to TRBJ1-1, with D uncertain. Germline V gene data show CDR1 as SGHRS and CDR2 as YFSETQ. V lost 0 bases and J lost 8, with 8 bases in between. This CDR3 comprises 12 residues. In nucleotides, the CDR3 is TGCGCCAGCAGCTTGGGCAGCACCGAAGCTTTCTTT. It codes for CASSLGSTEAFF.

V and J are TRBV7-9 and TRBJ1-4; D may be TRBD1 (5 bases). Germline values: CDR1 SEHNR, CDR2 FQNEAQ (reference sequence). The V gene lost 1 base and the J gene lost 7 bases, with 13 bases spanning the gap. This CDR3 has 15 residues. The CDR3 nucleotides are TGTGCCAGCAGCTTAGTTGGGGGAGGTGGTGAAAAACTGTTTTTT. Residues: CASSLVGGGGEKLFF. The full variable domain, rest sourced from reference TRBV7-9 and TRBJ1-4, is DTGVSQNPRHKITKRGQNVTFRCDPISEHNRLYWYRQTLGQGPEFLTYFQNEAQLEKSRLLSDRFSAERPKGSFSTLEIQRTEQGDSAMYLCASSLVGGGGEKLFFGSGTQLSVL.

This sequence joins TRBV5-5 and TRBJ2-7; TRBD2 matches 13 bases. Germline loops: CDR1 SGHKS, CDR2 YYEKEE (reference sequence). The J segment lost 4 bases and the V segment lost 1 base, leaving 5 bases of the junction unmatched. This CDR3 comprises 16 residues. This chain's CDR3 is CASSLTRTSGRYEQYF. The CDR3 bases are TGTGCCAGCAGCTTGACTAGGACTAGCGGGAGATACGAGCAGTACTTC. The full variable domain, rest sourced from reference TRBV5-5 and TRBJ2-7, is DAGVTQSPTHLIKTRGQQVTLRCSPISGHKSVSWYQQVLGQGPQFIFQYYEKEERGRGNFPDRFSARQFPNYSSELNVNALLLGDSALYLCASSLTRTSGRYEQYFGPGTRLTVT.

The chain is built from TRBV10-1 and TRBJ1-4; the D gene is possibly TRBD1 (6 bases). V was pared by 3 bases and J by 0 bases, with 17 bases between. The CDR3 sequence is 18 residues long. Per the germline V gene, CDR1 is WNHNN and CDR2 is SYGVQD (reference sequence). The CDR3: CASSDERGRRTTNEKLFF. The CDR3 nucleotides read TGCGCCAGCAGTGACGAGCGGGGGCGCAGGACAACTAATGAAAAACTGTTTTTT.

The J gene is TRBJ1-1, the V gene TRBV4-2, with D maybe TRBD1 (6 bases). V dropped 5 bases and J dropped 7 bases, with 17 bases sitting between them. The length of the CDR3 is 14 residues. Germline loops: CDR1 LGHNA, CDR2 YNFKEQ. CDR3 DNA sequence: TGTGCCAGCAGCATCTCCCGGGGGGCGGGTGAAGCTTTCTTT. This sequence encodes CASSISRGAGEAFF.

The chain has TRBV25-1 and TRBJ1-3; tentative D call: TRBD1 (6 bases). CDR1 is MGHDK and CDR2 is SYGVNS in the germline V gene. V lost 4 bases, J lost 8 bases, and 21 bases lay in between. This CDR3 spans 16 amino acids. The CDR3 sequence is CASSAIHREISDTIYF. The CDR3 bases are TGTGCCAGCAGTGCCATCCACAGGGAGATAAGCGACACCATATATTTT.

The rearrangement uses TRBV18 and TRBJ2-7; 8 bases align to TRBD2. The length of the CDR3 is 17 residues. Germline values: CDR1 KGHSH, CDR2 LQKENI. V lost 5 bases to trimming and J lost 2 bases; unmatched junction nucleotides: 14. The CDR3 sequence is CASSVTGGGNIPYEQYF. In DNA, the CDR3 is TGTGCCAGCTCAGTAACCGGGGGGGGCAATATCCCCTACGAGCAGTACTTC.

This sequence joins TRBV6-4 and TRBJ1-5; 7 bases agree with TRBD1. V lost 6 bases and J lost 2; bases outside the gene matches: 4. Looked up from germline, CDR1 is MRHNA and CDR2 is SNTAGT. CDR3 length equals 14 residues. In nucleotides, the CDR3 is TGTGCCAGCAGCACAACAGGGGGCAATCAGCCCCAGCATTTT. Its protein product is CASSTTGGNQPQHF.

The chain recombines TRBV28 with TRBJ2-2; either TRBD1 or TRBD2 may fit D (7 bases each). Trimming took 8 bases from V and 8 from J, leaving 15 bases between them. CDR3 length: 13 residues. CDR1 and CDR2 from the germline V gene are MDHEN and SYDVKM. CDR3: CASWPGGAGELFF. CDR3 DNA: TGTGCCAGCTGGCCAGGGGGGGCGGGGGAGCTGTTTTTT.

V and J are TRBV9 and TRBJ1-3; tentatively, D is TRBD1 (5 bases). The CDR3 length is 18 residues. The V end was cut by 0 bases, the J end by 1 base, with 17 bases between. Germline CDR1 SGDLS, CDR2 YYNGEE. CDR3: CASSVGLEGRVSGNTIYF. CDR3 nucleotides: TGTGCCAGCAGCGTAGGGTTGGAGGGGCGGGTGTCTGGAAACACCATATATTTT.

The chain has TRBV24-1 and TRBJ2-5; 9 bases map to TRBD1. The CDR3 loop spans 15 amino acids. The germline V gene encodes CDR1 KGHDR and CDR2 SFDVKD. J gave up 5 bases and V 3 bases, and 6 bases lay outside the gene matches. The CDR3 protein is CATSDGDRVTETQYF. CDR3 DNA: TGTGCCACCAGTGATGGGGACAGGGTTACCGAGACCCAGTACTTC.

The CDR3 here is CASSSARDPKNIQYF. The CDR3 DNA reads as TGTGCCAGCAGCTCAGCAAGGGACCCCAAAAACATTCAGTACTTC. This sequence joins TRBV11-3 and TRBJ2-4; D tentatively fits TRBD1 or TRBD2 (5 bases each). Per germline, CDR1 SGHNT and CDR2 YENEEA. This CDR3 has 15 residues. Trimming cost V 4 bases and J 2 bases, with 12 bases left between them.

The J gene is TRBJ1-1, the V gene TRBV28, with D perhaps matching TRBD1 (6 bases). CDR1 is MDHEN and CDR2 is SYDVKM in the germline V gene. The CDR3 sequence is 15 residues long. V lost 4 bases and J 1 base, leaving 13 bases between the germline ends. This CDR3 reads CASSSAWGANTEAFF. The CDR3 DNA is TGTGCCAGCAGTTCGGCGTGGGGGGCGAACACTGAAGCTTTCTTT.

The J gene is TRBJ2-7, the V gene TRBV5-1; D is ambiguous. There are 13 residues in the CDR3. Trimming took 0 bases from V and 0 from J, leaving 4 bases between them. Germline CDR1 SGHRS, CDR2 YFSETQ. CDR3 residues: CASSLDGSYEQYF. The DNA for the CDR3 is TGCGCCAGCAGCTTGGACGGCTCCTACGAGCAGTACTTC. The full variable domain, its missing parts supplied by reference TRBV5-1 and TRBJ2-7, is KAGVTQTPRYLIKTRGQQVTLSCSPISGHRSVSWYQQTPGQGLQFLFEYFSETQRNKGNFPGRFSGRQFSNSRSEMNVSTLELGDSALYLCASSLDGSYEQYFGPGTRLTVT.

The chain combines TRBV30 with TRBJ2-1; 10 nucleotides match TRBD2. Germline values: CDR1 GTSNPN, CDR2 SVGIG (reference sequence). CDR3 size: 14 residues. J was trimmed by 5 bases and V by 1 base; bases with no gene match: 2. This chain's CDR3 is CAWSGTSGDNEQFF. The CDR3 coding sequence is TGTGCCTGGAGTGGGACTAGCGGTGACAATGAGCAGTTCTTC. Supplemented by reference TRBV30 and TRBJ2-1, the full variable domain reads SQTIHQWPATLVQPVGSPLSLECTVEGTSNPNLYWYRQAAGRGLQLLFYSVGIGQISSEVPQNLSASRPQDRQFILSSKKLLLSDSGFYLCAWSGTSGDNEQFFGPGTRLTVL.

This chain joins TRBV9 and TRBJ2-3, with 9 positions matching TRBD2. CDR3 length: 17 residues. The J segment lost 2 bases and the V segment lost 3 bases, leaving 10 bases of the junction unmatched. Germline values: CDR1 SGDLS, CDR2 YYNGEE. CDR3 sequence: CASSGSAERGDTDTQYF. CDR3 coding DNA: TGTGCCAGCAGCGGATCCGCGGAGCGGGGGGACACAGATACGCAGTATTTT.

This clone was counted a single time. The rearrangement joins TRBV10-2 to TRBJ1-1; 7 positions match TRBD1. The CDR3 covers 14 residues. After removal of 7 bases from V and 0 bases from J, the junction contained 5 bases not matched to a gene. The germline V gene has CDR1 WSHSY and CDR2 SAAADI. The CDR3 bases are TGCGCCAGCACTACGGACAGGTTGAACACTGAAGCTTTCTTT. Its protein is CASTTDRLNTEAFF.

This clone was counted a few times. The chain combines TRBV4-2 with TRBJ1-5; D is ambiguous. V was pared by 6 bases and J by 2 bases, with 14 bases between. This CDR3 is 15 amino acids long. Per germline, CDR1 LGHNA and CDR2 YNFKEQ. In nucleotides, the CDR3 is TGTGCCAGCAGAGAAACGGCCTTTGGCAATCAGCCCCAGCATTTT. Translated, it gives CASRETAFGNQPQHF.

This chain links TRBV7-9 with TRBJ1-2, with D possibly TRBD1 on 5 matching bases. CDR3 length: 13 amino acids. Germline assignment: CDR1 SEHNR and CDR2 FQNEAQ (reference sequence). The germline V and J ends were trimmed by 1 base and 5 bases, with 8 bases remaining between them. The CDR3: CASSLGGAYGYTF. The DNA of the CDR3 is TGTGCCAGCAGCTTAGGAGGGGCGTATGGCTACACCTTC.

The genes are TRBV6-5 and TRBJ1-2; no clear D. The CDR3 covers 15 residues. Germline-derived CDR1 and CDR2 are MNHEY and SVGAGI. Trimming removed 0 bases from V and 4 bases from J, with 12 bases in between. The CDR3 protein is CASSYSWSLGYGYTF. The DNA of the CDR3 is TGTGCCAGCAGTTACTCCTGGAGCCTAGGCTATGGCTACACCTTC.

The chain uses TRBV19 and TRBJ2-7, with D possibly being TRBD1 or TRBD2 (5 bases each). The CDR3 totals 13 residues. V was cut by 3 bases and J by 6 bases, with 12 bases left in between. Germline loops: CDR1 LNHDA, CDR2 SQIVND (reference sequence). CDR3 sequence (DNA): TGTGCCAGTAGTATGGGGATCGGGGCCGAGCAGTACTTC. Protein sequence: CASSMGIGAEQYF.

V usage is TRBV18 and J usage is TRBJ1-2, with D unclear. Germline V CDR1 and CDR2: KGHSH, LQKENI. CDR3 length equals 13 residues. Trimming stripped 2 bases from V and 7 bases from J, with 11 bases between. The CDR3 region is CASSPIGDPGYTF. CDR3 DNA sequence: TGTGCCAGCTCACCAATTGGGGATCCTGGCTACACCTTC.

This clone was counted once. This chain links TRBV7-3 with TRBJ2-2; D may be TRBD1 or TRBD2 (5 bases each). V was pared by 4 bases and J by 5 bases, with 17 bases between. The CDR3 contains 16 residues. Germline assignment: CDR1 SGHTA and CDR2 FQGTGA. DNA of the CDR3: TGTGCCAGCAGCTCCCTGGGAGTTGGGGGAACCGGGGAGCTGTTTTTT. As protein: CASSSLGVGGTGELFF.

This rearrangement joins TRBV9 to TRBJ1-3; 8 nucleotides align to TRBD1. V lost 0 bases to trimming and J lost 2 bases; unmatched junction nucleotides: 4. This CDR3 comprises 16 residues. The germline V gene has CDR1 SGDLS and CDR2 YYNGEE. CDR3 residues: CASSVGSGGPGNTIYF. The CDR3 DNA sequence: TGTGCCAGCAGCGTAGGGTCAGGGGGCCCTGGAAACACCATATATTTT.

This chain links TRBV4-3 with TRBJ2-5; 7 nucleotides align to TRBD2. Germline V gene lookup returns CDR1 LGHNA and CDR2 YSLEER. The ends lost 0 bases at V and 5 bases at J; junction bases unmatched: 6. CDR3 size: 15 residues. CDR3: CASSQEGGVWETQYF. In DNA, the CDR3 is TGCGCCAGCAGCCAAGAGGGGGGGGTCTGGGAGACCCAGTACTTC.

The count of this clone is one. The genes are TRBV5-1 and TRBJ2-2; D is possibly TRBD2 (6 bases). The CDR3 has 16 amino acids. Germline lookup yields CDR1 SGHRS and CDR2 YFSETQ. V was cut by 5 bases and J by 1 base, with 15 bases left in between. This CDR3 is CASSPSPAGNTGELFF. CDR3 nucleotides: TGCGCCAGCAGTCCAAGTCCAGCGGGGAACACCGGGGAGCTGTTTTTT.